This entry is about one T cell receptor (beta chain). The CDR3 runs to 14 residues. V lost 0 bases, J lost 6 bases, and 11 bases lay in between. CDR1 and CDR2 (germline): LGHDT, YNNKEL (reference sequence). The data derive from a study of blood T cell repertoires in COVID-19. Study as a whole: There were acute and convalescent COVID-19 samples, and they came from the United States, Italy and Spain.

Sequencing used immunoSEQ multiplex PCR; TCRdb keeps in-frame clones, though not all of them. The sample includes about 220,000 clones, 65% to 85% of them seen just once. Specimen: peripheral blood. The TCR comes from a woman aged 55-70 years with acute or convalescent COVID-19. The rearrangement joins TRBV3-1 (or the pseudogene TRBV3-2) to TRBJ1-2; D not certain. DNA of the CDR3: TGTGCCAGCAGCCAAGATATAGGGAGGGATGGCTACACCTTC. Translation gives CASSQDIGRDGYTF.